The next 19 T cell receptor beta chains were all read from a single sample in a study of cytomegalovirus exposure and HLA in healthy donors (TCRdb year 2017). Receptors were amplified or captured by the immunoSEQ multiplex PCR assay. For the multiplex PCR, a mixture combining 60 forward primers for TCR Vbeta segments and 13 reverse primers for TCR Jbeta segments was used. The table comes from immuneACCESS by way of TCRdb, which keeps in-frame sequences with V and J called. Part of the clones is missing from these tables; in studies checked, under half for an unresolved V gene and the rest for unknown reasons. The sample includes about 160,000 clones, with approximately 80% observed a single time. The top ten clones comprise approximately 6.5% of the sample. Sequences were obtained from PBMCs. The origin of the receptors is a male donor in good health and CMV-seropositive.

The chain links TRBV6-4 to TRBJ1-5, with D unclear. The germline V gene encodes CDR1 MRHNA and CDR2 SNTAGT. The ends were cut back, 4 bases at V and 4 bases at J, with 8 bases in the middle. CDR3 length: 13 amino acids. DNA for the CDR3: TGTGCCAGCAGTGTGGGCCCAAATCAGCCCCAGCATTTT. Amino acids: CASSVGPNQPQHF.

The CDR3 DNA reads TGTGCCAGCAGTTTACTAGTAGGGGGAAGAGGACATGGCTACACCTTC. It is translated as CASSLLVGGRGHGYTF. This rearrangement joins TRBV27 to TRBJ1-2; weak D call: TRBD1 (6 bases). V lost 2 bases and J 6 bases, leaving 19 bases between the germline ends. Germline CDR1 is MNHEY and CDR2 is SMNVEV (reference sequence). The CDR3 has 16 amino acids.

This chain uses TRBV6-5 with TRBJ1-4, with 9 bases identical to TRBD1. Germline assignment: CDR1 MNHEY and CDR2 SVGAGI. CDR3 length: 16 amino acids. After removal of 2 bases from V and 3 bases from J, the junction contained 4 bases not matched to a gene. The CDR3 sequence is CASSYHRGPSNEKLFF. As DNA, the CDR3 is TGTGCCAGCAGTTACCACAGGGGGCCTTCTAATGAAAAACTGTTTTTT.

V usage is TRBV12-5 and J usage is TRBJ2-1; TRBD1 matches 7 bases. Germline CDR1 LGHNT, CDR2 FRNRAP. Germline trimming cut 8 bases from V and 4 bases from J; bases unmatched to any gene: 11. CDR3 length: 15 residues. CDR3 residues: CASTSDRDRYNEQFF. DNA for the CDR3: TGTGCTAGTACCTCCGACAGGGATCGGTACAATGAGCAGTTCTTC.

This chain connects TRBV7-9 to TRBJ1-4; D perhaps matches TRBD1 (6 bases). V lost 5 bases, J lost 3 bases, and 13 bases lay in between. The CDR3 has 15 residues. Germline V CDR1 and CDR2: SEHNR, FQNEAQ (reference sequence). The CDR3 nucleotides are TGTGCCAGCAGCCTGCAGGGGTCCGCTAATGAAAAACTGTTTTTT. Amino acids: CASSLQGSANEKLFF.

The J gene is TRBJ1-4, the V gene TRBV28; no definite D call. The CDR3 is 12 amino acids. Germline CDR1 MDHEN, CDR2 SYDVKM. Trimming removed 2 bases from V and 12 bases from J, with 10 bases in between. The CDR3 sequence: CASSLAPQQLFF. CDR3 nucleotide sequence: TGTGCCAGCAGTTTAGCCCCACAGCAACTGTTTTTT.

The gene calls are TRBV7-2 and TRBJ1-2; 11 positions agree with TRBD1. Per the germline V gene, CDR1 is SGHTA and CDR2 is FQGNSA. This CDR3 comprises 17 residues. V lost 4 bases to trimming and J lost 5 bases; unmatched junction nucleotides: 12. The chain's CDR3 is CASSSSGQGAGWYGYTF. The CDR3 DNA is TGTGCCAGCAGCTCCTCAGGACAGGGGGCGGGTTGGTATGGCTACACCTTC.

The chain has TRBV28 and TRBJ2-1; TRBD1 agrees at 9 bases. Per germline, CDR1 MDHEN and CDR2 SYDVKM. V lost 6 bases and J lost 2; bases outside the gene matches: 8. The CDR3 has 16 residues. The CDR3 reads CASRPGQGLPYNEQFF. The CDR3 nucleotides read TGTGCCAGCAGACCCGGACAGGGGCTCCCCTACAATGAGCAGTTCTTC.

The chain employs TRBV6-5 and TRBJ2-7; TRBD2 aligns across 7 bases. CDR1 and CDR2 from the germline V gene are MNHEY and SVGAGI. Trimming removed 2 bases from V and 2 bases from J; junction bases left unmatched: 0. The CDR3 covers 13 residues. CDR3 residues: CASSYGRAYEQYF. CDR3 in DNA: TGTGCCAGCAGTTACGGGAGGGCCTACGAGCAGTACTTC.

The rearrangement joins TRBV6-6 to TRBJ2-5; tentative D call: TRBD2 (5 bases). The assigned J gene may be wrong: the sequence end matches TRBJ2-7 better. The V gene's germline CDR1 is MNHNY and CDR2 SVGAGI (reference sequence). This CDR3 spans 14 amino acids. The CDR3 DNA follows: TGTGCCAGCAGTCCCCAGGAGAAGCGGACCGAGCAGTACTTC. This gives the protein CASSPQEKRTEQYF.

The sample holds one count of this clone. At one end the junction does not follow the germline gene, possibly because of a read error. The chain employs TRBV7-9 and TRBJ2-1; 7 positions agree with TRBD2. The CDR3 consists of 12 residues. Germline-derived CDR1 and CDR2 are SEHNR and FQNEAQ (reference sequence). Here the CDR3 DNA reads TGTTCCAGCAGTGGGACTACGGATGAGCAGTTCTTC. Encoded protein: CSSSGTTDEQFF.

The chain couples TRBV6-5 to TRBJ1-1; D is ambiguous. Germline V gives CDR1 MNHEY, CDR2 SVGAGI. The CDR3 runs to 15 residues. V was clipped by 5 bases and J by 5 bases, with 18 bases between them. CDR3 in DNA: TGTGCCAGCAGTCGTCCCTGGACTCCGATGACTGAAGCTTTCTTT. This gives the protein CASSRPWTPMTEAFF.

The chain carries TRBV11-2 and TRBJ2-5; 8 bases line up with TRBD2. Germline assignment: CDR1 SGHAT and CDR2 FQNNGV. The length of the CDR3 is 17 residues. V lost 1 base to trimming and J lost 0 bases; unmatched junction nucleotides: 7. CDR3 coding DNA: TGTGCCAGCAGCTTAGGGGGTACTAGCGGTAACCAAGAGACCCAGTACTTC. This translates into CASSLGGTSGNQETQYF.

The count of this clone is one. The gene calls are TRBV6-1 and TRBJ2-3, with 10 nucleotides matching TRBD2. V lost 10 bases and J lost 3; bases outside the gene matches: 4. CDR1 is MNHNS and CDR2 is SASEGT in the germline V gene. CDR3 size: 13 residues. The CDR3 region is CAIKAGGTDTQYF. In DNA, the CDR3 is TGTGCCATCAAAGCGGGAGGGACAGATACGCAGTATTTT.

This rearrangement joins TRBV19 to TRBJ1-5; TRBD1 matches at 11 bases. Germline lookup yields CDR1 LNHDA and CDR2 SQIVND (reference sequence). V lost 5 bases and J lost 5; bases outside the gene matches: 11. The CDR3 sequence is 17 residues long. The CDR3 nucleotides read TGTGCCAGTAGTTCCTGGATGGGACAGGGGGGACATCAGCCCCAGCATTTT. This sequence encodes CASSSWMGQGGHQPQHF.

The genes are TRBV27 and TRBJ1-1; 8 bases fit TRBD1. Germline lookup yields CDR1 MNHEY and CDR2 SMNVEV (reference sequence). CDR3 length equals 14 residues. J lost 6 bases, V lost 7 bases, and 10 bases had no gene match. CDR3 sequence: CASNPQGGTPEAFF. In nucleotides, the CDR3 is TGTGCCAGCAACCCACAGGGGGGGACCCCTGAAGCTTTCTTT.

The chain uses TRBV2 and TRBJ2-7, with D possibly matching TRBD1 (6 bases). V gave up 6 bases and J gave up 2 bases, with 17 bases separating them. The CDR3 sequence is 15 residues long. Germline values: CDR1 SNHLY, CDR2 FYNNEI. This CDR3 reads CASRPRAGEPYEQYF. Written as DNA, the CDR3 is TGTGCCAGCAGGCCAAGGGCAGGGGAGCCCTACGAGCAGTACTTC.

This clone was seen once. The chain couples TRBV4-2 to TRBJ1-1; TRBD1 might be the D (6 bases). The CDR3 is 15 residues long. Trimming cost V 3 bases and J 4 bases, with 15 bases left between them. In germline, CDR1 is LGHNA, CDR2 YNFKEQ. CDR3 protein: CASSQPREQGTEAFF. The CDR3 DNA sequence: TGTGCCAGCAGCCAGCCCAGGGAACAGGGCACTGAAGCTTTCTTT.

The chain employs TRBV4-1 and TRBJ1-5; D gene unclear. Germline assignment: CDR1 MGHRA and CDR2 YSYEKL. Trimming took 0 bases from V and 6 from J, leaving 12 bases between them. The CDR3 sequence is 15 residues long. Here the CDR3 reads CASSQEPQVGQPQHF. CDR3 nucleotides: TGCGCCAGCAGCCAAGAACCCCAGGTGGGTCAGCCCCAGCATTTT.